This T cell receptor (beta chain) comes out of a study of siplizumab effects on memory and regulatory T cells. Turning to this clone: Its antigen is still unknown. This sample also contains other DNA sequences that code for the same CDR3.

Germline V gene sequence: CDR1 KGHSH, CDR2 LQKENI. Deletions cut 3 bases from V and 0 bases from J, with 8 bases between. This CDR3 comprises 15 residues. Findings of the study overall: Most proliferating CD4+ or CD8+ clones, roughly 80-97%, had no naive or memory assignment. It seemed that naive T cells were more diverse than memory cells and were major contributors to the alloresponse. No more than a minor fraction of alloreactive clones could be traced back to unstimulated subsets.

Profiled with immunoSEQ multiplex PCR; TCRdb holds only in-frame clones, not every one. The data hold about 100,000 clones, with 92% observed a single time. This TCR came from a human donor in good health. This chain joins TRBV18 and TRBJ2-2; weak D call: TRBD1 (6 bases). Sequencing input: non-Treg CD4+ T cells sorted from blood. The CDR3 sequence: CASSPRQANTGELFF. CDR3 DNA: TGTGCCAGCTCACCCCGACAGGCGAACACCGGGGAGCTGTTTTTT.